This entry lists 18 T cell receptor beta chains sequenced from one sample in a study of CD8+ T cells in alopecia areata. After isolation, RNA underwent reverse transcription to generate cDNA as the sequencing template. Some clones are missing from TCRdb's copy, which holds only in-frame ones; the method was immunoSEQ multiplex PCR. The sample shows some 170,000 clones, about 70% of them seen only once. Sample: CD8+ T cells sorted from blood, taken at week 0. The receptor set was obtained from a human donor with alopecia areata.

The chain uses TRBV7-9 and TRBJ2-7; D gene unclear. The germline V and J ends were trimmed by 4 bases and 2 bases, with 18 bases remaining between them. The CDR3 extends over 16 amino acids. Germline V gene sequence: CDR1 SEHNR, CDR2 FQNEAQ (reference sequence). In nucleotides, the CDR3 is TGTGCCAGCAGCTCCGTAAGTTGGTCCTCAGCCTACGAGCAGTACTTC. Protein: CASSSVSWSSAYEQYF.

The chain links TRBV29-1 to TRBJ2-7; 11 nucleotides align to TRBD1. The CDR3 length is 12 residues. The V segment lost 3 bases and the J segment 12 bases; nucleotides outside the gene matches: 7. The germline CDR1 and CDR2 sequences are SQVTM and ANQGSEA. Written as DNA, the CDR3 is TGCAGCGTTGATCCGGGACAGGGGGATGTGTACTTC. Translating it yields CSVDPGQGDVYF.

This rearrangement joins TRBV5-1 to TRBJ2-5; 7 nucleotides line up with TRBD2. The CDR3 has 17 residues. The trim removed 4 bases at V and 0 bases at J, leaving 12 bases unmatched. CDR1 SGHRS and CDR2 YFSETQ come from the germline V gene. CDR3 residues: CASSPAVASGNQETQYF. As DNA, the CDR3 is TGCGCCAGCAGCCCTGCTGTGGCTAGCGGAAACCAAGAGACCCAGTACTTC.

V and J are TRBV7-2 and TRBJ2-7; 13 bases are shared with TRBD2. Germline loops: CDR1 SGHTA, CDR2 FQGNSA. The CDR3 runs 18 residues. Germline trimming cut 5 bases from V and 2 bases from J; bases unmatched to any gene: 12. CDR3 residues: CASSTRRKLAGGPYEQYF. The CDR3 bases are TGTGCCAGCAGCACTCGACGAAAACTAGCGGGGGGGCCCTACGAGCAGTACTTC. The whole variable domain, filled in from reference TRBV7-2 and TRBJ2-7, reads GAGVSQSPSNKVTEKGKDVELRCDPISGHTALYWYRQSLGQGLEFLIYFQGNSAPDKSGLPSDRFSAERTGGSVSTLTIQRTQQEDSAVYLCASSTRRKLAGGPYEQYFGPGTRLTVT.

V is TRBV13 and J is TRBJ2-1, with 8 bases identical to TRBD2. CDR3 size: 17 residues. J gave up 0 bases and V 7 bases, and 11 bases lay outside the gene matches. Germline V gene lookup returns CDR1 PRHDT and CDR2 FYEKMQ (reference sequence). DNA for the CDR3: TGTGCCAGCACCCCGGGTAGCGGGGATCGCTCCTACAATGAGCAGTTCTTC. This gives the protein CASTPGSGDRSYNEQFF.

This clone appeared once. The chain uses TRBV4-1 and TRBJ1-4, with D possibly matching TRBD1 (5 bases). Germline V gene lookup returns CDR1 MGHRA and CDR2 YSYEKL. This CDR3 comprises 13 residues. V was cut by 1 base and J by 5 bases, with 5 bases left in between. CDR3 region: CASSQGQNEKLFF. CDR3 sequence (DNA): TGCGCCAGCAGCCAAGGACAGAATGAAAAACTGTTTTTT.

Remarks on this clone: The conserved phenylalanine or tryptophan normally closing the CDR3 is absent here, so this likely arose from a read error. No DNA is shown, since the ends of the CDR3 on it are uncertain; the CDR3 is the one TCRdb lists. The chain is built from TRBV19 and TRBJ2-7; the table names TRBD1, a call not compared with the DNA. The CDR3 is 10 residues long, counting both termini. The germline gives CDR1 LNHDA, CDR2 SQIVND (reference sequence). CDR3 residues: CASSIRVARK.

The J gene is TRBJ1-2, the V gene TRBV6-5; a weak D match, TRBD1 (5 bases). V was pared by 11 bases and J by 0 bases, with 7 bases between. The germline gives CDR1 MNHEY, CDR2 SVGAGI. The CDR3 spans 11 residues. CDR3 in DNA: TGTGCCGTGGACACTAACTATGGCTACACCTTC. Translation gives CAVDTNYGYTF.

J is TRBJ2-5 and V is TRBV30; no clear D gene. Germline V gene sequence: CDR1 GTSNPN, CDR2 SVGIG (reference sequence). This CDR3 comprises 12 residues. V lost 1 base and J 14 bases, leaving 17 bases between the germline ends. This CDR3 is CAWSANQGPYYF. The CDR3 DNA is TGTGCCTGGAGTGCAAACCAAGGACCCTATTACTTC.

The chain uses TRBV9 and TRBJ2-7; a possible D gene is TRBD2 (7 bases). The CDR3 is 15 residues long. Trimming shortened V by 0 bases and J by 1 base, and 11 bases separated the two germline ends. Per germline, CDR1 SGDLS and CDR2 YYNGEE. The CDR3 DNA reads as TGTGCCAGCAGCGTAGATGCGGGGGCTTCCTACGAGCAGTACTTC. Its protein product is CASSVDAGASYEQYF.

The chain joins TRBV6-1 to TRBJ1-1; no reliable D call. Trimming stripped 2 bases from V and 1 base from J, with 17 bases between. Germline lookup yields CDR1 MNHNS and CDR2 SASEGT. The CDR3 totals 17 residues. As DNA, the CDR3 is TGTGCCAGCAGTGAAAGCGGACCGTTTAGGAGGAACACTGAAGCTTTCTTT. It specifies CASSESGPFRRNTEAFF.

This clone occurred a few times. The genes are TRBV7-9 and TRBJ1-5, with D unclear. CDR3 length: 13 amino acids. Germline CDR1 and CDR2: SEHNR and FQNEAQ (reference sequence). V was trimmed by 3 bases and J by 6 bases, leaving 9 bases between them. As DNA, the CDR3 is TGTGCCAGCAGCTTTGAGGGTCCTCAGCCCCAGCATTTT. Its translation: CASSFEGPQPQHF.

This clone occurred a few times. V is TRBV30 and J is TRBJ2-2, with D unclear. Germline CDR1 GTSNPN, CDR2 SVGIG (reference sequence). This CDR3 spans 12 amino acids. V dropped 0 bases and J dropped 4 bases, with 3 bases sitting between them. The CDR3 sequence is CAWSVTTGELFF. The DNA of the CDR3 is TGTGCCTGGAGTGTGACCACCGGGGAGCTGTTTTTT.

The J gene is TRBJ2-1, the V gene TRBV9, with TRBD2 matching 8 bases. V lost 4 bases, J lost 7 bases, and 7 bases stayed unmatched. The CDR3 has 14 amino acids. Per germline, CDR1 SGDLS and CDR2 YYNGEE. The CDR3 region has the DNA TGTGCCAGCAGCCCAAGGACTAGCTTGAATGAGCAGTTCTTC. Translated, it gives CASSPRTSLNEQFF.

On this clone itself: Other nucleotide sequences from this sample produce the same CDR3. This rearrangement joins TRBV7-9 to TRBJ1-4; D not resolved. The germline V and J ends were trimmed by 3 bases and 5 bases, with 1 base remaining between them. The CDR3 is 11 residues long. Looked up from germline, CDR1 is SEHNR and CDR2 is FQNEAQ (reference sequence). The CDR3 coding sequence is TGTGCCAGCAGCTTGAATGAAAAACTGTTTTTT. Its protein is CASSLNEKLFF.

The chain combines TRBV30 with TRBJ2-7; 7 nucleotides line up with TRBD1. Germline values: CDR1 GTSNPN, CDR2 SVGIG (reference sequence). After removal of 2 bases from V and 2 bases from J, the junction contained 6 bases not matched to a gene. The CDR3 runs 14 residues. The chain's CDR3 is CAWSRSQGAYEQYF. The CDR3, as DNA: TGTGCCTGGAGTAGAAGTCAGGGGGCCTACGAGCAGTACTTC. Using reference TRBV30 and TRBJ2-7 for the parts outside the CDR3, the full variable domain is SQTIHQWPATLVQPVGSPLSLECTVEGTSNPNLYWYRQAAGRGLQLLFYSVGIGQISSEVPQNLSASRPQDRQFILSSKKLLLSDSGFYLCAWSRSQGAYEQYFGPGTRLTVT.

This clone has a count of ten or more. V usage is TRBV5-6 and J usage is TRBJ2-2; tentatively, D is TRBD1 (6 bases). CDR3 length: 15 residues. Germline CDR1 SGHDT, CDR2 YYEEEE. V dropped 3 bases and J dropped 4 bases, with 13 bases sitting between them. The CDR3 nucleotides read TGTGCCAGCAGCTCGATGACAGGACCCACCGGGGAGCTGTTTTTT. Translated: CASSSMTGPTGELFF.

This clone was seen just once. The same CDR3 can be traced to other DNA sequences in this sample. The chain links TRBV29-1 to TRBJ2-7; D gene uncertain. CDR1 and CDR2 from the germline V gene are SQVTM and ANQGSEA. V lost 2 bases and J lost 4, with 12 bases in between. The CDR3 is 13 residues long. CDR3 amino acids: CSVETGDPYEQYF. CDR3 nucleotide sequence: TGCAGCGTTGAAACCGGAGACCCGTACGAGCAGTACTTC.